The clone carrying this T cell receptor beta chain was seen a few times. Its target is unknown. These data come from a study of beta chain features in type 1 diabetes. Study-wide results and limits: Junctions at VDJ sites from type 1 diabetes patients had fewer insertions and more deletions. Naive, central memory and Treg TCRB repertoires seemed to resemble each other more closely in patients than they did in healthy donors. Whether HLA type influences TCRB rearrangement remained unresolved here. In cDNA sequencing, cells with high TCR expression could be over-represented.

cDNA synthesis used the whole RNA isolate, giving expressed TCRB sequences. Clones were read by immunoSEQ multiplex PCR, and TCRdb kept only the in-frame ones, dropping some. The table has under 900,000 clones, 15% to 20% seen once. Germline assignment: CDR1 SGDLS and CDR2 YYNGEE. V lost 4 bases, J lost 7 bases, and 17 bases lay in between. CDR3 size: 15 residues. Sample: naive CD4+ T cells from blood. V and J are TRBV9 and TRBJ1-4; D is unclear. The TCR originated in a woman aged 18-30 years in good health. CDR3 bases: TGTGCCAGCAGCCCCGGGAACAGTTTGGTTGAAAAACTGTTTTTT. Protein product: CASSPGNSLVEKLFF.